A selection of T cell receptor beta chains follows, all from one sample in a study of monozygotic twins with cystic fibrosis. TCRdb's table, derived via immunoSEQ multiplex PCR, lists solely in-frame clones and lacks some. The repertoire consists of 11,000 to 15,000 clones, with approximately 98% occurring once and the leading ten covering around 0.37%. Sequenced input: blood. These receptors all come from a girl aged 2 to 9 with cystic fibrosis. Each CDR3 is given with its conserved first and last residue. Each record gives: clone size, V gene, D gene, CDR3 length, J gene, CDR3 protein, CDR3 DNA. D genes are given only for firm matches. Expanded clones get a size class; other rows say once, few or many, or leave the size out.

-	TRBV5-6	-	16	TRBJ1-3	CASSGGRPVSGNTIYF	TGTGCCAGCAGCGGGGGACGGCCCGTCTCTGGAAACACCATATATTTT
-	TRBV11-2	-	15	TRBJ1-1	CASSFQPLRNTEAFF	TGTGCCAGCAGCTTTCAGCCCCTTAGGAACACTGAAGCTTTCTTT
-	TRBV18	-	16	TRBJ1-4	CASSTGTARWGEKLFF	TGTGCCAGCTCCACCGGGACGGCCCGCTGGGGTGAAAAACTGTTTTTT
-	TRBV25-1	TRBD1	18	TRBJ1-2	CASSESSGTGGPYYGYTF	TGTGCCAGCAGTGAATCGTCCGGGACAGGGGGTCCCTACTATGGCTACACCTTC
-	TRBV19	-	17	TRBJ1-1	CASSIRGKEGAETEAFF	TGTGCCAGTAGTATCCGTGGTAAGGAGGGTGCGGAAACTGAAGCTTTCTTT
-	TRBV10-3	-	12	TRBJ1-1	CAISEGRTEAFF	TGTGCCATCAGTGAGGGTCGGACTGAAGCTTTCTTT
-	TRBV7-2	-	15	TRBJ2-3	CASSPSRQRADTQYF	TGTGCCAGCAGCCCCTCGCGGCAGCGGGCAGATACGCAGTATTTT
-	TRBV5-1	-	16	TRBJ2-3	CASSYPDPGGADTQYF	TGCGCCAGCAGTTACCCCGACCCGGGTGGCGCAGATACGCAGTATTTT
once	TRBV6-6	-	15	TRBJ2-7	CASSYDWRAGYEQYF	TGTGCCAGCAGTTACGATTGGCGCGCCGGGTACGAGCAGTACTTC
-	TRBV5-6	-	14	TRBJ2-3	CASSLVGNTDTQYF	TGTGCCAGCAGCTTGGTAGGGAACACAGATACGCAGTATTTT
-	TRBV6-4	TRBD1	16	TRBJ1-2	CASRGILTGMDYGYTF	TGTGCCAGCAGGGGGATTTTGACAGGGATGGACTATGGCTACACCTTC
-	TRBV11-2	TRBD1	16	TRBJ1-3	CASSIGTGDSGNTIYF	TGTGCCAGCAGCATAGGGACAGGCGACTCTGGAAACACCATATATTTT
-	TRBV7-8	-	17	TRBJ1-5	CASSLEWEGYSNQPQHF	TGTGCCAGCAGCTTAGAATGGGAGGGCTATAGCAATCAGCCCCAGCATTTT
-	TRBV6-6	-	14	TRBJ2-1	CASSYSRVYNEQFF	TGTGCCAGCAGTTACTCTAGGGTCTACAATGAGCAGTTCTTC
-	TRBV9	TRBD1	15	TRBJ1-5	CASSVGTALGQPQHF	TGTGCCAGCAGCGTGGGGACAGCATTAGGGCAGCCCCAGCATTTT
-	TRBV10-3	-	15	TRBJ2-3	CAISDWGAGTDTQYF	TGTGCCATCAGTGATTGGGGGGCAGGCACAGATACGCAGTATTTT
-	TRBV5-4	-	17	TRBJ1-2	CASSLVGAGVANYGYTF	TGTGCCAGCAGCTTGGTAGGGGCCGGTGTTGCTAACTATGGCTACACCTTC
-	TRBV5-1	TRBD1	16	TRBJ2-3	CASSGGPGQGVDTQYF	TGCGCCAGCAGCGGTGGACCGGGACAGGGGGTAGATACGCAGTATTTT
-	TRBV7-2	-	15	TRBJ1-5	CASSLGHYSNQPQHF	TGTGCCAGCAGCTTAGGACACTATAGCAATCAGCCCCAGCATTTT
-	TRBV5-1	-	15	TRBJ2-3	CASSLGHASTDTQYF	TGCGCCAGCAGCTTGGGACACGCGAGCACAGATACGCAGTATTTT
-	TRBV5-6	TRBD2	19	TRBJ2-3	CASSLGPPLAGGGTDTQYF	TGTGCCAGCAGCTTGGGCCCCCCGCTAGCGGGAGGGGGCACAGATACGCAGTATTTT
-	TRBV6-5	TRBD1	15	TRBJ1-4	CASGGQGNGNEKLFF	TGTGCCAGCGGAGGACAGGGTAATGGTAATGAAAAACTGTTTTTT
-	TRBV18	-	18	TRBJ1-3	CASSPEVRAHLSGNTIYF	TGTGCCAGCTCACCAGAAGTAAGGGCCCACCTTAGTGGAAACACCATATATTTT
-	TRBV5-6	-	15	TRBJ2-3	CASSIGALSTDTQYF	TGTGCCAGCAGCATAGGTGCTCTTAGCACAGATACGCAGTATTTT
-	TRBV5-1	TRBD2	17	TRBJ2-1	CASSLAGTSGRGNEQFF	TGCGCCAGCAGCTTGGCCGGGACTAGCGGGCGGGGCAATGAGCAGTTCTTC
-	TRBV6-4	-	14	TRBJ2-2	CASSTQVGTGELFF	TGTGCCAGCAGCACCCAGGTGGGAACCGGGGAGCTGTTTTTT
-	TRBV28	-	15	TRBJ1-4	CASSSTSGLNEKLFF	TGTGCCAGCAGTTCGACTTCAGGGCTGAATGAAAAACTGTTTTTT